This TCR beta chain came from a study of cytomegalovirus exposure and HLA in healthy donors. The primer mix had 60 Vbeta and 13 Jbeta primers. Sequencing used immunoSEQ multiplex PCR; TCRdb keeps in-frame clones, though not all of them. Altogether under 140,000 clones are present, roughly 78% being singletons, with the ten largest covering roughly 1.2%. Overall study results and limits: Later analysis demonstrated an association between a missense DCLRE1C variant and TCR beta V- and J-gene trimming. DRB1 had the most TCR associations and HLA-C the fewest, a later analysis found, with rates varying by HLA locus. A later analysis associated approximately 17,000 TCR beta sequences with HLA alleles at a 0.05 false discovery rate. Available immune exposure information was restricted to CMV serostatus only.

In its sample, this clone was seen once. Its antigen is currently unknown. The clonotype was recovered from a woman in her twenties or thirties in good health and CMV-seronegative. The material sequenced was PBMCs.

The CDR3 region has the DNA TGTGCCAGCAGTGATATTTGGACAGGGGATGGCTACACCTTC. Translating gives CASSDIWTGDGYTF. The rearrangement links TRBV6-1 to TRBJ1-2; 9 bases are a match to TRBD1. Germline loops: CDR1 MNHNS, CDR2 SASEGT. Trimming removed 3 bases from V and 6 bases from J; junction bases left unmatched: 5. The CDR3 consists of 14 residues.